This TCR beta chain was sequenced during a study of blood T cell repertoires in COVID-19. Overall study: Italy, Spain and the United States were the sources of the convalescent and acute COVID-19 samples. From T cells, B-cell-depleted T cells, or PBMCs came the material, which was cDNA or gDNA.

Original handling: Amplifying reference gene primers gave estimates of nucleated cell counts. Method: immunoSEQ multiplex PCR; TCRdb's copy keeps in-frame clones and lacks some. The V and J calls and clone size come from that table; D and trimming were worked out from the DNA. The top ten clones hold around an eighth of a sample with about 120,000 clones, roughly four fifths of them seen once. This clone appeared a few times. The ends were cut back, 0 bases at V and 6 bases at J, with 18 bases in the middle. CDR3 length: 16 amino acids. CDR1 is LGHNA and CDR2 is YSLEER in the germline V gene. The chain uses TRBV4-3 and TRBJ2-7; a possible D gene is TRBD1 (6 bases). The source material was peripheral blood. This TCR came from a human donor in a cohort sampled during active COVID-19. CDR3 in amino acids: CASSQEGTSLQFEQYF. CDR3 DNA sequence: TGCGCCAGCAGCCAAGAGGGGACAAGTTTACAGTTCGAGCAGTACTTC.